These 10 T cell receptor beta chains came from one sample sequenced in a study of regulatory T cells in long-lasting Graves disease (dated by TCRdb to the early 2020s). The time point label for this specimen denotes: persistent/refractory GD, antithyroid drugs over 5 years with positive TRAb. RNA was extracted from PBMCs in TRIzol for both TCR sequencing and RNA sequencing. The library was made by multiplex PCR. Sequenced using an Illumina HiSeq 4000. TCR beta libraries were built with iRepertoire HTBI primers and Arm-PCR amplification of CDR3 regions. In-frame beta chains were kept once TCRdb had trimmed the public reads at Q25 with fastp and called clones with MiXCR. Duplicate CDR3 protein sequences are folded into a single record with the most common DNA and genes. In all, the sample holds roughly 450,000 distinct CDR3 sequences, and more than 20% of those were seen once. Of the sample, over 7.5% falls within the top ten clones.

This material consisted of peripheral blood mononuclear cells (PBMCs), taken when the disease was refractory, from a patient treated with antithyroid drugs. Source of these receptors: a female donor with Graves disease.

This clonotype was recorded once. At one end the junction does not follow the germline gene, possibly because of a read error. The rearrangement joins TRBV30 to TRBJ2-7; D remains unclear. The CDR3 extends over 13 amino acids. The germline V gene has CDR1 GTSNPN and CDR2 SVGIG (reference sequence). Here the CDR3 reads CARSVLGLYEQYF. CDR3 bases: TGTGCCCGGAGTGTACTGGGCCTCTACGAGCAGTACTTC. The whole variable domain, remainder taken from reference TRBV30 and TRBJ2-7, is SQTIHQWPATLVQPVGSPLSLECTVEGTSNPNLYWYRQAAGRGLQLLFYSVGIGQISSEVPQNLSASRPQDRQFILSSKKLLLSDSGFYLCARSVLGLYEQYFGPGTRLTVT.

This clonotype has a count of ten or more. The V and J genes are TRBV29-1 and TRBJ2-7; 9 bases are a match to TRBD2. The CDR3 totals 13 residues. V lost 7 bases and J lost 3; bases outside the gene matches: 7. CDR1 SQVTM and CDR2 ANQGSEA come from the germline V gene. The CDR3 DNA sequence: TGCAGCGGATTATTAGCGGGAGACTACGAGCAGTACTTC. Translating it yields CSGLLAGDYEQYF.

This clonotype was detected a few times. The DNA is left out, because the CDR3 cannot be placed on it with certainty; the CDR3 is given as TCRdb lists it. The chain has TRBV5-1 and TRBJ1-1. The germline V gene encodes CDR1 SGHRS and CDR2 YFSETQ. The CDR3 comprises 16 residues, both ends counted. The CDR3 sequence is CASSLDLAVENTEAFF.

The chain employs TRBV20-1 and TRBJ2-5; D is uncertain. Germline CDR1 is DFQATT and CDR2 is SNEGSKA (reference sequence). Trimming took 0 bases from V and 7 from J, leaving 12 bases between them. CDR3 length: 13 residues. CDR3 sequence reads: CSARDSLLGTQYF. DNA of the CDR3: TGCAGTGCTAGAGATTCACTATTGGGGACCCAGTACTTC.

This clonotype was seen only a few times. This chain links TRBV2 with TRBJ2-7; D is ambiguous. CDR3 length: 14 residues. Trimming left V 6 bases short and J 2 bases short, with 14 bases between. Germline V lookup: CDR1 SNHLY, CDR2 FYNNEI. The CDR3 loop reads CASSQDTYPYEQYF. The CDR3 bases are TGTGCCAGCAGCCAAGACACGTACCCCTACGAGCAGTACTTC.

This clonotype was counted at least ten times. The V and J genes are TRBV6-1 and TRBJ1-1, with D maybe TRBD1 (6 bases). CDR1 is MNHNS and CDR2 is SASEGT in the germline V gene. This CDR3 is 16 amino acids long. The V and J ends lost 5 bases and 0 bases respectively, with 16 bases between them. This CDR3 reads CASSPGAGHLNTEAFF. For the CDR3, the DNA is TGTGCCAGCAGTCCAGGGGCGGGACACTTGAACACTGAAGCTTTCTTT.

The chain carries TRBV7-9 and TRBJ2-3; 7 nucleotides align to TRBD1. V dropped 4 bases and J dropped 3; count of bases not matched to a gene: 10. Germline lookup yields CDR1 SEHNR and CDR2 FQNEAQ (reference sequence). This CDR3 contains 16 residues. The CDR3 region is CASSSPGQKGTDTQYF. CDR3 bases: TGTGCCAGCAGCTCACCGGGACAGAAAGGAACAGATACGCAGTATTTT.

In this sample, this clonotype turned up many times. The chain combines TRBV10-3 with TRBJ2-2; 10 positions match TRBD2. The germline gives CDR1 ENHRY, CDR2 SYGVKD. The CDR3 runs to 18 residues. V trimming: 5 bases; J trimming: 0 bases; junction bases outside the gene matches: 9. In DNA, the CDR3 is TGTGCCATCAGTAGCGAAGCGGGAGGGACATCGAACACCGGGGAGCTGTTTTTT. Translated: CAISSEAGGTSNTGELFF.

This clonotype was seen repeatedly, ten times or more. The chain combines TRBV6-1 with TRBJ1-4; maybe TRBD1 (6 bases). The ends were cut back, 1 base at V and 6 bases at J, with 12 bases in the middle. This CDR3 region has 15 residues. CDR1 is MNHNS and CDR2 is SASEGT in the germline V gene. CDR3 region: CASSEGGGMDEKLFF. The CDR3 nucleotides read TGTGCCAGCAGTGAAGGTGGGGGCATGGATGAAAAACTGTTTTTT.

This clonotype was detected many times. The J gene is TRBJ2-2, the V gene TRBV30, with TRBD2 as a possible D gene (5 bases). Germline CDR1 GTSNPN, CDR2 SVGIG (reference sequence). The length of the CDR3 is 14 residues. V dropped 3 bases and J dropped 1 base, with 9 bases sitting between them. The CDR3 DNA reads as TGTGCCTGGAGCACGGGGATGAACACCGGGGAGCTGTTTTTT. It yields the protein CAWSTGMNTGELFF.